This T cell receptor beta chain was captured by sequencing in a study of cytomegalovirus exposure and HLA in healthy donors. Study information: HLA-typed donors were the source of about 85 million unique TCRs, which an early data release held. Study findings and constraints: When analyzed later, a missense DCLRE1C variant was found to be linked to TCR beta V- and J-gene trimming. In an earlier analysis, about 87% or about 30%: the productive usage of most TCR beta V segments.

The PCR was carried out with 60 Vbeta primers and 13 Jbeta primers. As originally analysed: In a later analysis, of 80 million to 90 million unique beta chains, approximately 10 million appeared in at least two donors. Some clones are missing from TCRdb's copy, which holds only in-frame ones; the method was immunoSEQ multiplex PCR. D and trimming were read from the DNA, whereas the V and J calls and clone size are those reported in that table. The profile shows 75,000 to 100,000 clones, under 75% of them singletons. CDR1 and CDR2 (germline): SGDLS, YYNGEE. CDR3 length equals 15 residues. The germline V and J ends were trimmed by 4 bases and 0 bases, with 13 bases remaining between them. Details on this clone: Its specificity is not known.

The chain combines TRBV9 with TRBJ1-1; D possibly corresponds to TRBD1 (5 bases). The sequencing input was PBMCs. This clonotype was obtained from a female donor in good health and CMV-seronegative. CDR3 sequence (DNA): TGTGCCAGCAGCAATAGTGGACACCTGAACACTGAAGCTTTCTTT. This sequence encodes CASSNSGHLNTEAFF.